The 2 T cell receptor beta chains presented below share a single source sample, sequenced in a study of cytomegalovirus exposure and HLA in healthy donors. The PCR employed 60 Vbeta primers together with 13 Jbeta primers. Clones were read by immunoSEQ multiplex PCR, and TCRdb kept only the in-frame ones, dropping some. This table has 130,000 to 150,000 clones, about 80% appearing once. Sequenced sample: PBMCs. The receptors were sampled from a male donor in good health and CMV-seronegative.

To note about this clone: The sample has other DNA sequences that encode this CDR3 too. The J gene is TRBJ1-1, the V gene TRBV5-6, with 8 bases fitting TRBD1. V was pared by 4 bases and J by 4 bases, with 12 bases of the junction left unmatched. The CDR3 is 16 amino acids. Germline CDR1 and CDR2: SGHDT and YYEEEE. The CDR3 loop reads CASSLGPGTGFTEAFF. CDR3 sequence (DNA): TGTGCCAGCAGCCTGGGCCCCGGGACAGGCTTCACTGAAGCTTTCTTT.

This clone was seen a handful of times. The rearrangement joins TRBV5-1 to TRBJ1-1; D unclear. The CDR3 sequence is 12 residues long. V was clipped by 0 bases and J by 8 bases, with 8 bases between them. Germline assignment: CDR1 SGHRS and CDR2 YFSETQ. The CDR3 here is CASSLVRGEAFF. CDR3 nucleotides: TGCGCCAGCAGCTTGGTACGGGGAGAAGCTTTCTTT. Based on the CDR3 plus reference TRBV5-1 and TRBJ1-1, the full variable domain is KAGVTQTPRYLIKTRGQQVTLSCSPISGHRSVSWYQQTPGQGLQFLFEYFSETQRNKGNFPGRFSGRQFSNSRSEMNVSTLELGDSALYLCASSLVRGEAFFGQGTRLTVV.